The present entry profiles one T cell receptor (beta chain) with its context. The data originate from a study of cytomegalovirus exposure and HLA in healthy donors. Assay: immunoSEQ multiplex PCR; the TCRdb copy retains only in-frame clones and omits some. The table lists about 220,000 clones, roughly 83% of them singletons. The CDR3 spans 14 residues. Trimming took off 6 bases at V and 5 bases at J, with 15 bases between the two ends. Germline CDR1 reads SGDLS; CDR2 reads YYNGEE. The chain uses TRBV9 and TRBJ2-1; perhaps TRBD2 as D (6 bases). The origin of this receptor is a woman in her 30s in good health and CMV-seropositive. The material sequenced was PBMCs. CDR3 in DNA: TGTGCCAGCAACTCTCCCGGGAGCCACAATGAGCAGTTCTTC. Translation gives CASNSPGSHNEQFF.